Sequencing of this T cell receptor (beta chain) was carried out in a study of OX40 agonist ivuxolimab in advanced cancers. Regarding the study as a whole: Doses of 0.1 to 3.0 mg/kg were accompanied by clonal expansion of CD4+ and CD8+ blood T cells by week 6.

Here immunoSEQ multiplex PCR was the method, and the copy in TCRdb shows in-frame clones only, minus some. The profile shows more than 60,000 clones, 80% to 90% of them singletons. CDR1 is SGHDN, CDR2 FVKESK, per germline. Trimming took 2 bases from V and 6 from J; bases not matched to a gene: 15. The CDR3 contains 18 residues. As for this clone: The antigen remains unidentified.

The chain is built from TRBV14 and TRBJ2-1; 8 nucleotides line up with TRBD2. The source of this sequence is an adult with an advanced solid tumor such as melanoma, head and neck, liver or kidney cancer. The specimen comprised CD4+ or CD8+ T cells sorted from blood, sampled in a trial of the OX40 agonist ivuxolimab. CDR3 sequence (DNA): TGTGCCAGCAGCCAAATGGGACTCGGGGCGGGAGGATCCAATGAGCAGTTCTTC. This gives the protein CASSQMGLGAGGSNEQFF.